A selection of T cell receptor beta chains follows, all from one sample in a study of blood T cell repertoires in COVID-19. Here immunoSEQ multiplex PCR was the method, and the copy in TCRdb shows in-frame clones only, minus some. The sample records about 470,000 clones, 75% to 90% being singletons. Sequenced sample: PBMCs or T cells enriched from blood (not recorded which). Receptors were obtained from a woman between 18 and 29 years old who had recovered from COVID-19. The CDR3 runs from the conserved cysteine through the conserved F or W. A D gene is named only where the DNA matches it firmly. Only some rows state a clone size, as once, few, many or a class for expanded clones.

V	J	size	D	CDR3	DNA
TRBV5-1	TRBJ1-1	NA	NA	CASREEYDTEAFF	TGCGCCAGCAGAGAGGAGTACGACACTGAAGCTTTCTTT
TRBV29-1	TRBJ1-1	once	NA	CSVEGRARREAFF	TGCAGCGTTGAGGGGCGTGCCCGGCGCGAAGCTTTCTTT
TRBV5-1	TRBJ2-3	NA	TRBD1	CASSLGQGAIDTQYF	TGCGCCAGCAGCTTGGGGCAGGGGGCAATTGATACGCAGTATTTT
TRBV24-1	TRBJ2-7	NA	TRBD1	CATSDRTGAPLDEQYF	TGTGCCACCAGTGACCGGACAGGGGCCCCTTTGGACGAGCAGTACTTC
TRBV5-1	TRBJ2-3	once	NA	CASSLMGRGGTDTQYF	TGCGCCAGCAGCTTGATGGGCAGGGGTGGAACAGATACGCAGTATTTT
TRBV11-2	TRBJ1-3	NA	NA	CASSLDSGGRLSGNTIYF	TGTGCCAGCAGCTTAGATAGCGGGGGTCGCCTCTCTGGAAACACCATATATTTT
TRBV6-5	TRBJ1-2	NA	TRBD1	CASRKGTGGIYGYTF	TGTGCCAGCAGGAAAGGGACAGGCGGAATCTATGGCTACACCTTC
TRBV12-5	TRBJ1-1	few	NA	CASGPGHTEAFF	TGTGCTAGTGGACCAGGGCACACTGAAGCTTTCTTT
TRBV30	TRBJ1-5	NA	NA	CAWSGQDYSNQPQHF	TGTGCCTGGAGTGGACAGGATTATAGCAATCAGCCCCAGCATTTT
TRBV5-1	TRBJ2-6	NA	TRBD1	CASSDDRAGANILTF	TGCGCCAGCAGCGATGACAGGGCTGGGGCCAACATCCTGACTTTC
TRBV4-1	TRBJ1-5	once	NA	CASSQDRGSGDQPQHF	TGCGCCAGCAGCCAAGATAGGGGATCTGGAGATCAGCCCCAGCATTTT
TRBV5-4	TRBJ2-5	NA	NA	CASSPGGGAGAQETQYF	TGTGCCAGCAGCCCAGGAGGGGGTGCGGGGGCTCAAGAGACCCAGTACTTC
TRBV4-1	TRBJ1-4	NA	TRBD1	CASSDLAGTAEKLFF	TGCGCCAGCAGCGACCTGGCCGGGACAGCTGAAAAACTGTTTTTT
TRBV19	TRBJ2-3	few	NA	CASSIDQGPDTQYF	TGTGCCAGTAGTATAGATCAGGGCCCGGATACGCAGTATTTT
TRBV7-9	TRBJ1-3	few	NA	CASSLDSSGNTIYF	TGTGCCAGCAGCTTAGACAGCTCTGGAAACACCATATATTTT
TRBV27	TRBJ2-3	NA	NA	CASSLSYLLSPDTQYF	TGTGCCAGCAGTTTATCGTACCTTCTGAGTCCAGATACGCAGTATTTT
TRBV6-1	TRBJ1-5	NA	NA	CASSEENSWGNQPQHF	TGTGCCAGCAGTGAAGAAAACAGTTGGGGCAATCAGCCCCAGCATTTT
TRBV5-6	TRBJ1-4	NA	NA	CASSLLEEKLFF	TGTGCCAGCAGCTTATTAGAGGAAAAACTGTTTTTT
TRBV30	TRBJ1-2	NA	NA	CAWKVRGAAQGYTF	TGTGCCTGGAAGGTTCGGGGGGCTGCCCAAGGCTACACCTTC
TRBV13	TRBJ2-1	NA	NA	CASSFSDYNEQFF	TGTGCCAGCAGCTTCAGCGACTACAATGAGCAGTTCTTC
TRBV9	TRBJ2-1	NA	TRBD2	CASSVTGGSIEQFF	TGTGCCAGCAGCGTAACGGGGGGGAGCATTGAGCAGTTCTTC
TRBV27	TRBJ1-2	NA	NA	CASSSGKWTHYGYTF	TGTGCCAGCAGTTCGGGGAAGTGGACCCACTATGGCTACACCTTC
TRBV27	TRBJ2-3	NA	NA	CASSLQGTQYF	TGTGCCAGCAGTCTCCAGGGTACGCAGTATTTT
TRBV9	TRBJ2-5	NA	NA	CASSVGGGSGVKYF	NA
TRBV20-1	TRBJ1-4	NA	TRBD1	CSASTGTGVANEKLFF	TGCAGTGCTAGTACCGGGACAGGGGTAGCTAATGAAAAACTGTTTTTT
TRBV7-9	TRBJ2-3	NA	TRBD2	CASLLAGVSSTDTQYF	TGTGCCAGCCTCCTAGCGGGGGTTTCTAGCACAGATACGCAGTATTTT
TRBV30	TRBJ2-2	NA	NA	CAWSVAITGELFF	TGTGCCTGGAGTGTAGCCATCACTGGGGAGCTGTTTTTT
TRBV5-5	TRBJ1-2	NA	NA	CASSTNTRTESEGYTF	TGTGCCAGCAGCACCAATACCCGGACAGAGTCTGAGGGCTACACCTTC
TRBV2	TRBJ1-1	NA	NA	CASRADRMNTEAFF	TGTGCCAGCAGGGCCGACAGAATGAACACTGAAGCTTTCTTT
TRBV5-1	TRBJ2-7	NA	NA	CASSRTGSEQYF	TGCGCCAGCAGCAGAACAGGGAGCGAGCAGTACTTC
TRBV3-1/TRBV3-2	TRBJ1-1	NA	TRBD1	CASSQGEGAPTGVTEAFF	TGTGCCAGCAGCCAAGGAGAGGGGGCGCCCACCGGTGTGACTGAAGCTTTCTTT
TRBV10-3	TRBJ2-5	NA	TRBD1	CAISRQGQETQYF	TGTGCCATCAGTCGACAGGGTCAAGAGACCCAGTACTTC
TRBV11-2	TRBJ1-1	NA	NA	CASSPVRGGNTEAFF	TGTGCCAGCAGCCCCGTAAGGGGGGGGAACACTGAAGCTTTCTTT
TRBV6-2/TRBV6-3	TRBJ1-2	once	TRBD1	CASSYLGQGDGYTF	TGTGCCAGCAGTTACCTGGGACAGGGTGATGGCTACACCTTC
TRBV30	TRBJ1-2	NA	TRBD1	CAWRKGTGEGGYTF	TGTGCCTGGAGAAAGGGGACAGGGGAGGGAGGCTACACCTTC
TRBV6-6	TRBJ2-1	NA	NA	CASSFDYEQFF	TGTGCCAGCAGTTTCGACTATGAGCAGTTCTTC
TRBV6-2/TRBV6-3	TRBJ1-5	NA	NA	CASSYSIFGVANQPQHF	TGTGCCAGCAGTTACTCGATTTTCGGCGTAGCTAATCAGCCCCAGCATTTT
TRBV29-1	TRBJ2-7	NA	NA	CSVGEPDREQYF	TGCAGCGTTGGGGAACCGGACAGAGAGCAGTACTTC
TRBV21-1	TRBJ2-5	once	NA	CASSTTGDEETQYF	TGTGCCAGCAGCACTACAGGGGACGAAGAGACCCAGTACTTC
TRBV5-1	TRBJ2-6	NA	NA	CASSSTDSSGANVLTF	TGCGCCAGCAGCTCCACGGACAGCTCTGGGGCCAACGTCCTGACTTTC
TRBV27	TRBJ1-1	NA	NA	CASSLNIANTEAFF	TGTGCCAGCAGTTTGAACATTGCGAACACTGAAGCTTTCTTT
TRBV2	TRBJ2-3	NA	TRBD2	CASTFGPRGGADTQYF	TGTGCCAGCACCTTTGGACCGCGGGGGGGCGCAGATACGCAGTATTTT
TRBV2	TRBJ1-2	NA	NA	CASSLDEGAGGYGYTF	TGTGCCAGCAGTCTCGACGAAGGGGCCGGTGGCTATGGCTACACCTTC
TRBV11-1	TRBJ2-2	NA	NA	CASSLSPGNDMRELFF	TGTGCCAGCAGCTTATCCCCCGGGAATGATATGAGGGAGCTGTTTTTT
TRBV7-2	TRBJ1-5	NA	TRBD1	CASSPGGTLGQPQHF	TGTGCCAGCAGCCCAGGGGGGACCCTCGGTCAGCCCCAGCATTTT
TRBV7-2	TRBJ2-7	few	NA	CASSLETSSYEQYF	TGTGCCAGCAGCTTGGAGACCAGTTCTTACGAGCAGTACTTC
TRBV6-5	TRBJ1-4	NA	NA	CASSPDSEKLFF	TGTGCCAGCAGTCCTGACAGTGAAAAACTGTTTTTT
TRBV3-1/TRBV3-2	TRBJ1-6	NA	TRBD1	CASSQGQLNSPLHF	TGTGCCAGCAGCCAGGGACAGTTGAATTCACCCCTCCACTTT
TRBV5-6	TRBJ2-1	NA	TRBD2	CASSLWRGGGSYNEQFF	TGTGCCAGCAGCTTGTGGCGCGGGGGGGGCTCCTACAATGAGCAGTTCTTC
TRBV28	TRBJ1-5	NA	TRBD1	CASSPSVGGKPQHF	TGTGCCAGCAGTCCTTCGGTAGGGGGCAAGCCCCAGCATTTT
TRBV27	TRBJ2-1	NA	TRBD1	CASSFSHLGQGGNEQFF	TGTGCCAGCAGTTTTAGCCATCTCGGACAGGGGGGCAATGAGCAGTTCTTC